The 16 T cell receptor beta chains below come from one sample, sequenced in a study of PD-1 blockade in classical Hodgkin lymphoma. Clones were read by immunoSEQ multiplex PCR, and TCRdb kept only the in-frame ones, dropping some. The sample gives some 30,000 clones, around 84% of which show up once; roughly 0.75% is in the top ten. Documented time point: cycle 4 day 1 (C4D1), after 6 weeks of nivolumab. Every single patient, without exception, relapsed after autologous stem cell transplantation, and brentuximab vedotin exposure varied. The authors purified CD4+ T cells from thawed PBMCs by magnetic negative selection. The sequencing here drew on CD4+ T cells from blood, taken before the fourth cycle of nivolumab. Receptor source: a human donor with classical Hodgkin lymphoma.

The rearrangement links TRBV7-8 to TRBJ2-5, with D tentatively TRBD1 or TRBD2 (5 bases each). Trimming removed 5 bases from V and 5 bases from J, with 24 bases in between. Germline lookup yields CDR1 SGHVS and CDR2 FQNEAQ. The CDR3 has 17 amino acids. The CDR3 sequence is CASSQEGPQAWWETQYF. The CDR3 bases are TGTGCCAGCAGCCAAGAGGGGCCCCAAGCCTGGTGGGAGACCCAGTACTTC.

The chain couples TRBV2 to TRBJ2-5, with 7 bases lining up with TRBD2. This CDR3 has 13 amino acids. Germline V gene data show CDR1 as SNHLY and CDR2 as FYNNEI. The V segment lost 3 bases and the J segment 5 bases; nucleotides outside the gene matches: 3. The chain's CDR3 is CASSDRDYETQYF. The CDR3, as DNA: TGTGCCAGCAGTGACCGGGACTACGAGACCCAGTACTTC.

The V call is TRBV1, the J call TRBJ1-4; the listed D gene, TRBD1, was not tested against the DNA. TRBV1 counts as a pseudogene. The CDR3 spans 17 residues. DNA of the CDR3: TGCACCAGCAGCCAAGAAGAATCAGGGATCGCTAATGAAAAACTGTTTTTT. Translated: CTSSQEESGIANEKLFF.

The CDR3 loop is CASSLGGRGWNQPQHF. The CDR3, as DNA: TGTGCCAGCAGCTTAGGTGGCAGGGGATGGAATCAGCCCCAGCATTTT. The genes are TRBV13 and TRBJ1-5, with D maybe TRBD1 (6 bases). In germline, CDR1 is PRHDT, CDR2 FYEKMQ (reference sequence). Trimming stripped 0 bases from V and 4 bases from J, with 13 bases between. The CDR3 is made up of 16 amino acids.

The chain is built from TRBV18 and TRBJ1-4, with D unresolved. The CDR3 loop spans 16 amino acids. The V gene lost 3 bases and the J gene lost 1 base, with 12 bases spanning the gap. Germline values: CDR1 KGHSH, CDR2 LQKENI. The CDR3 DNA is TGTGCCAGCTCACCTGTTTACGAGGGAACTAATGAAAAACTGTTTTTT. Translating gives CASSPVYEGTNEKLFF.

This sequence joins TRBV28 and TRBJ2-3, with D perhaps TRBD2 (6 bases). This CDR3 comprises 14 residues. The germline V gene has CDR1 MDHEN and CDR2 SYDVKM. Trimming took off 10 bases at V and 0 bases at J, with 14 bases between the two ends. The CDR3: CATWPGLSTDTQYF. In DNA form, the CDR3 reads TGTGCCACCTGGCCGGGACTGAGCACAGATACGCAGTATTTT.

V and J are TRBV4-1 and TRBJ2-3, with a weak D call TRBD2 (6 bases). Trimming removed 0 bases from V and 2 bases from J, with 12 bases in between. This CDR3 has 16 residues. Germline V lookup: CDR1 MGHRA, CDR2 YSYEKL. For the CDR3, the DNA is TGCGCCAGCAGCCAAGAGCTGGGCGGGGACACAGATACGCAGTATTTT. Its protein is CASSQELGGDTDTQYF.

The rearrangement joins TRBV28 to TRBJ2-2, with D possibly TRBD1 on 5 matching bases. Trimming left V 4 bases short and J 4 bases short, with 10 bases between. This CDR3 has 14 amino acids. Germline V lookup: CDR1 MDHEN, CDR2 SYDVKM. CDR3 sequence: CASSSGFRTGELFF. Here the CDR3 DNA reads TGTGCCAGCAGTTCAGGGTTCCGCACCGGGGAGCTGTTTTTT.

CDR3 in amino acids: CASSPHLAGGSEQFF. The DNA of the CDR3 is TGTGCCAGCAGCCCCCACTTAGCGGGGGGCAGTGAGCAGTTCTTC. The chain carries TRBV9 and TRBJ2-1; 10 positions match TRBD2. Losses at the gene ends were 4 bases for V and 9 bases for J; bases not matched to a gene: 10. The CDR3 is made up of 15 amino acids. CDR1 SGDLS and CDR2 YYNGEE come from the germline V gene.

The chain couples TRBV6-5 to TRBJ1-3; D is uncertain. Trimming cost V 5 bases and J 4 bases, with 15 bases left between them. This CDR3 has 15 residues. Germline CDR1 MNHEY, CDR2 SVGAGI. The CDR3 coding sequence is TGTGCCAGCAGTCCCGGGTCTCTGGGAGGAAACACCATATATTTT. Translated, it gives CASSPGSLGGNTIYF.

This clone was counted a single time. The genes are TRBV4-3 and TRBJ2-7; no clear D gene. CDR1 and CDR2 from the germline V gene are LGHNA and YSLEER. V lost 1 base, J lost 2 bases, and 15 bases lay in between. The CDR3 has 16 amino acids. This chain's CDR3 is CASSQVTHKNPYEQYF. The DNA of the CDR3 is TGCGCCAGCAGCCAAGTCACCCACAAAAACCCCTACGAGCAGTACTTC.

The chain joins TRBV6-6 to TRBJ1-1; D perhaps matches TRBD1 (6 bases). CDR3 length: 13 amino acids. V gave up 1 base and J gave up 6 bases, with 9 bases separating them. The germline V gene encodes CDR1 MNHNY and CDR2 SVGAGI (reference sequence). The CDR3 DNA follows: TGTGCCAGCAGTTACTTACAGGGAGCTGAAGCTTTCTTT. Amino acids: CASSYLQGAEAFF.

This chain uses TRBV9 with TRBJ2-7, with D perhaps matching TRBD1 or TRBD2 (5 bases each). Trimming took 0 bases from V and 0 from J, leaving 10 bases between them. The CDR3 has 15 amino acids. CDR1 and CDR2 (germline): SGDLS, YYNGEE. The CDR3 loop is CASSVGDGYSYEQYF. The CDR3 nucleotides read TGTGCCAGCAGCGTAGGGGACGGCTACTCCTACGAGCAGTACTTC.

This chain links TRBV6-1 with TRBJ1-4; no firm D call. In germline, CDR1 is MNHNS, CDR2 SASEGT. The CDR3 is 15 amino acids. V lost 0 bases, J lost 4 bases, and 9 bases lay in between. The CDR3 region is CASSEARGYNEKLFF. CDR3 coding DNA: TGTGCCAGCAGTGAAGCGCGCGGGTATAATGAAAAACTGTTTTTT.

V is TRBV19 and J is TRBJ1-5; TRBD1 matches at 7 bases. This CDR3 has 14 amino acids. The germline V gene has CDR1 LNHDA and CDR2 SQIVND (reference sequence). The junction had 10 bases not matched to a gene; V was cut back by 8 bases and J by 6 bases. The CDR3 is CASDPTGERQPQHF. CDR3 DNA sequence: TGTGCCAGTGACCCAACAGGGGAACGTCAGCCCCAGCATTTT.

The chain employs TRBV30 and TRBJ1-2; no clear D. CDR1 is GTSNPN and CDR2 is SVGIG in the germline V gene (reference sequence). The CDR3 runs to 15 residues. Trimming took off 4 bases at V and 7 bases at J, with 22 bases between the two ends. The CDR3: CAWNLLSSAVSGYTF. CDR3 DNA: TGTGCCTGGAACCTCCTTTCCTCAGCCGTCAGTGGCTACACCTTC.